This entry is about one T cell receptor beta chain. Its antigen is as yet unknown. V was cut by 4 bases and J by 7 bases, with 10 bases left in between. This CDR3 contains 12 residues. Germline values: CDR1 MDHEN, CDR2 SYDVKM. Preparation of the TCRbeta library used unique molecular identifiers. TCRdb analysed the PCR reads with MiXCR anew, one entry per CDR3 protein. The sample contains around 490,000 distinct CDR3 sequences, around 10% of which appear only once. This entry comes from a study of T-cell reconstitution after alpha-beta-depleted transplantation in children. Study results and limitations: Expanded graft clones numbering several hundred reportedly gave rise to alpha-beta T cells about two months after transplant.

The material was PBMCs, mostly from graft donor cells, obtained 180 days after TCRalphabeta/CD19-depleted stem cell transplant. The chain couples TRBV28 to TRBJ1-2; D ambiguous. This clonotype was sampled from a female patient aged 2-15 years who had a stem cell transplant for aplastic anemia, so the T cells may come from the graft donor. In nucleotides, the CDR3 is TGTGCCAGCAGTTCGCCGTCGGGTGGCTACACCTTC. This gives the protein CASSSPSGGYTF.